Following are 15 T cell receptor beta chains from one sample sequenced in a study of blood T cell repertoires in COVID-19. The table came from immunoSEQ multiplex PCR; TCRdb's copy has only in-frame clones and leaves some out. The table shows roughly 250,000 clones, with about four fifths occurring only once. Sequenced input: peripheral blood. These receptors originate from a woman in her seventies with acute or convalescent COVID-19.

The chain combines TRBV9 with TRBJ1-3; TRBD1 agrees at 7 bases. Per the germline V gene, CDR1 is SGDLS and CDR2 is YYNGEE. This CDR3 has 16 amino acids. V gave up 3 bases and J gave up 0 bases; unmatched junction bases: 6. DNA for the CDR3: TGTGCCAGCAGCGCACTGACAGGGAACTCTGGAAACACCATATATTTT. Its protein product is CASSALTGNSGNTIYF. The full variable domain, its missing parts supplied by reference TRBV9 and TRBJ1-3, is DSGVTQTPKHLITATGQRVTLRCSPRSGDLSVYWYQQSLDQGLQFLIQYYNGEERAKGNILERFSAQQFPDLHSELNLSSLELGDSALYFCASSALTGNSGNTIYFGEGSWLTVV.

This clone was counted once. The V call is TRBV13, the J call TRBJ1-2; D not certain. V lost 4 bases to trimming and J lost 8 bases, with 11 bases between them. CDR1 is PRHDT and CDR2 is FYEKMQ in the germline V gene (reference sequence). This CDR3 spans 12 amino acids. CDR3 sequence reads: CASSSGREGYTF. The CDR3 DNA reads TGTGCCAGCAGCTCGGGCCGGGAAGGCTACACCTTC.

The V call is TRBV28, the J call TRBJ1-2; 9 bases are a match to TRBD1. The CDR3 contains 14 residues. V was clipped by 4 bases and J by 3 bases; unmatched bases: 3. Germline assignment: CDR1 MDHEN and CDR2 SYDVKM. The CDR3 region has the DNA TGTGCCAGCAGTTCACAGGGGGCGGACTATGGCTACACCTTC. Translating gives CASSSQGADYGYTF.

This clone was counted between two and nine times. In DNA form, the CDR3 reads TGTGCCAGCAGCCCACAGAGACGAGAAGCTTTCTTT. Translated, it gives CASSPQRREAFF. V gene TRBV12-3 or TRBV12-4 combines with J gene TRBJ1-1; D gene ambiguous. This CDR3 has 12 amino acids. Trimming cost V 6 bases and J 8 bases, with 13 bases left between them.

The CDR3 nucleotides are TGTGCCAGCAGACCGGGACTAATAGGAGATACGCAGTATTTT. It yields the protein CASRPGLIGDTQYF. This rearrangement joins TRBV27 to TRBJ2-3, with 7 bases matching TRBD2. The CDR3 has 14 residues. The germline CDR1 and CDR2 sequences are MNHEY and SMNVEV (reference sequence). V lost 6 bases, J lost 5 bases, and 8 bases stayed unmatched.

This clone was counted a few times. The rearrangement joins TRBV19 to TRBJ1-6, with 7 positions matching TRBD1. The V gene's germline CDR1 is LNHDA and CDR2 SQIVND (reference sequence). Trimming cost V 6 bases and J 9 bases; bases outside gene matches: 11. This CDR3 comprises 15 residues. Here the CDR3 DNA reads TGTGCCAGTAGCCCAACCGACAGGGTTAGTTCACCCCTCCACTTT. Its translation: CASSPTDRVSSPLHF.

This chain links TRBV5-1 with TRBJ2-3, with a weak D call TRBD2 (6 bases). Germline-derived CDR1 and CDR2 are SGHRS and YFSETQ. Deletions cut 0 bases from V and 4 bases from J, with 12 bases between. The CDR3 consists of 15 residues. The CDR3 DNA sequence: TGCGCCAGCAGCTTGGCACGGGGGTCAGCAGATACGCAGTATTTT. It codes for CASSLARGSADTQYF.

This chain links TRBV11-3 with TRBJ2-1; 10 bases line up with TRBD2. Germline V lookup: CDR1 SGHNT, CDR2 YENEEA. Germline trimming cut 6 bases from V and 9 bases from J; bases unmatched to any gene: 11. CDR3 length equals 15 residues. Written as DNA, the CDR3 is TGTGCCAGCAGTTCGGTAGCGGGGGGTCCGGGTGAGCAGTTCTTC. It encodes CASSSVAGGPGEQFF.

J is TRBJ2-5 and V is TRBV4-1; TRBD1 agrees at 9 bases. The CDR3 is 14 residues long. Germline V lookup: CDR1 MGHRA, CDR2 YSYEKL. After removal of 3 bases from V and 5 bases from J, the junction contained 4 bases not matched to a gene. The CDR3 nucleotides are TGCGCCAGCAGCCAGACAGGGGGAGGTGAGACCCAGTACTTC. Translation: CASSQTGGGETQYF.

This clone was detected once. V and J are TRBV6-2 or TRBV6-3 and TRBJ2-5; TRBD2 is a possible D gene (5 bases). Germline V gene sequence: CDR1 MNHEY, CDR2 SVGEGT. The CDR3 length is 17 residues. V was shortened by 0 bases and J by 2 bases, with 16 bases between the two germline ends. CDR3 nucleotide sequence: TGTGCCAGCAGTTACTCGAGGGTGGGAACCTTTCAAGAGACCCAGTACTTC. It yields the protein CASSYSRVGTFQETQYF.

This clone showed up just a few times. The CDR3, as DNA: TGCGCCAGCAGTGACCTACCCGGGGGGTTGGATACGCAGTATTTT. It encodes CASSDLPGGLDTQYF. The chain uses TRBV10-1 and TRBJ2-3, with 7 bases that match TRBD2. Trimming removed 3 bases from V and 6 bases from J; junction bases left unmatched: 9. The CDR3 length is 15 residues. The germline V gene encodes CDR1 WNHNN and CDR2 SYGVQD (reference sequence).

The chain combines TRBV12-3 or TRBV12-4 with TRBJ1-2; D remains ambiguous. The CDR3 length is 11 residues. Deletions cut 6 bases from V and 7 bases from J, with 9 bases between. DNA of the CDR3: TGTGCCAGCAGAAGAACAATTGGCTACACCTTC. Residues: CASRRTIGYTF.

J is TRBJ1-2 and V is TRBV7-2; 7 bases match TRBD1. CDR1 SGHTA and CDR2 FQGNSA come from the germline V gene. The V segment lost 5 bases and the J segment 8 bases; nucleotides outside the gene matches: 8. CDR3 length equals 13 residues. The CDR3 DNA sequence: TGTGCCAGCAGCCCAGACAGGGTTGGGGGCTACACCTTC. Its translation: CASSPDRVGGYTF.

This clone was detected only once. The CDR3 DNA reads TGTGCCAGCAGACGAAGAATGGGACAGGGCACCGGGGAGCTGTTTTTT. Residues: CASRRRMGQGTGELFF. The rearrangement uses TRBV11-2 and TRBJ2-2, with 9 bases that match TRBD1. The ends lost 6 bases at V and 4 bases at J; junction bases unmatched: 9. The CDR3 loop spans 16 amino acids. Germline V gene lookup returns CDR1 SGHAT and CDR2 FQNNGV.

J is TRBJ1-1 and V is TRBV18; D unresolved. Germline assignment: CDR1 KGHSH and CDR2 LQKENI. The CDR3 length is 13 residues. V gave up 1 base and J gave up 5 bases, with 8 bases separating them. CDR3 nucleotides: TGTGCCAGCTCACCACAGAGAGAGACTGAAGCTTTCTTT. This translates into CASSPQRETEAFF.